This TCR beta chain was found in a study of T cells in Graves' hyperthyroidism and ophthalmopathy. Researchers defined stable Graves' hyperthyroidism as no ophthalmopathy progression within 18 months. The V end was cut by 4 bases, the J end by 0 bases, with 15 bases between. The V gene's germline CDR1 is SGHTA and CDR2 FQGTGA. The CDR3 runs 16 residues. This clonotype was seen at least ten times. TCR beta CDR3 sequences were amplified from RNA transcripts. The HTBI set primed first-round TCR CDR3 RT-PCR. TCRdb independently ran MiXCR on the multiplex PCR reads; one entry per CDR3 protein. Of about 360,000 distinct CDR3 sequences in the sample, about 13% are singletons; the top ten hold 9.2%.

The TCR sequence derives from a woman aged 18-35 years with Graves' hyperthyroidism. The chain uses TRBV7-3 and TRBJ1-1; TRBD1 might be the D (5 bases). Material for sequencing was blood. DNA for the CDR3: TGTGCCAGCAGCTCCGGGGGGAGGGAGATGAACACTGAAGCTTTCTTT. This codes for CASSSGGREMNTEAFF. The variable domain in full, with the rest retrieved from reference TRBV7-3 and TRBJ1-1, is GAGVSQTPSNKVTEKGKYVELRCDPISGHTALYWYRQSLGQGPEFLIYFQGTGAADDSGLPNDRFFAVRPEGSVSTLKIQRTERGDSAVYLCASSSGGREMNTEAFFGQGTRLTVV.